This TCR beta chain emerged from a study of T cell responses to AZD1222 COVID-19 vaccine. Libraries were prepared by immunoSEQ multiplex PCR; TCRdb keeps only in-frame clonotypes and omits some of them. The table includes about 120,000 clones, around 89% detected once. The study, taken as a whole, reports: Donor demographics were predominantly white British with a female majority; clonal diversity may be underestimated. The breadth and depth of Spike-specific TCRs increased once two AZD1222 doses had been given. Only 5 to 7 individuals given AZD1222 were seropositive at baseline.

This clone was seen a few times. The antigen is unknown. The TCR was taken from an adult in good health. The specimen comprised peripheral blood, sampled on day 0 of AZD1222 vaccination.

The CDR3 region is CASSPLEGTGNTIYF. The CDR3 DNA follows: TGTGCCAGCAGCCCTCTCGAGGGAACTGGAAACACCATATATTTT. This chain joins TRBV4-2 and TRBJ1-3; the D is unclear. The germline V gene has CDR1 LGHNA and CDR2 YNFKEQ. Trimming shortened V by 4 bases and J by 2 bases, and 12 bases separated the two germline ends. The CDR3 has 15 amino acids.